Sequencing of this TCR beta chain was carried out in a study of vaccination and CD4 T cells after COVID-19. Looking at the study overall: Blood was drawn a median around 74 days post second dose, range 14 to 241.

This clonotype was seen only a few times. The antigen remains undetermined. Sequence data for DNA of cultured CD4+ T cells were generated by the Oncomine TCR Beta short-read assay. Scientists extracted genomic DNA from CD4+ T cells grown in culture. MiXCR, applied by TCRdb to the PCR reads, yields one record per CDR3 protein. The table lists several thousand distinct CDR3 sequences, 44% of them singletons. Treatment defined: 10-day PBMC culture with coronavirus spike peptide pools or control peptides (ViraFEST assay). When about 10 days of culture had elapsed, CD4+ T cells were isolated by negative selection. CDR3 length: 13 amino acids. Trimming took off 10 bases at V and 4 bases at J, with 14 bases between the two ends. The germline V gene encodes CDR1 SEHNR and CDR2 FQNEAQ (reference sequence).

The receptor was derived from a human donor who had recovered from COVID-19. V is TRBV7-9 and J is TRBJ2-1, with a tentative D call TRBD1 (6 bases). This material consisted of CD4+ T cells from blood, cultured in vitro, taken after SARS-CoV-2 vaccination. The CDR3 nucleotides read TGTGCCAACGCGGACAGCCCTTACAATGAGCAGTTCTTC. Amino acid sequence: CANADSPYNEQFF.